This TCR beta chain was observed in a study of cytotoxic CD8 clonotypes in ibrutinib-treated CLL (dated by TCRdb to the early 2020s). Background on the whole study: The cohort had 11 to 12 relapsed/refractory and around 14 treatment-naive patients; 17 to 18 were IGHV unmutated. Response samples were taken after a median of approximately 12 months on treatment, ranging from roughly 6 to 36 months. All remission and progressive disease samples were collected while patients were still receiving ibrutinib. Cryopreserved peripheral blood mononuclear cells were obtained prior to treatment, at the time of response, and at either disease progression or sustained remission. Partial responses were observed in 24 patients and complete responses in 2; after a median follow-up of roughly 72 months, remission was maintained in 14 patients and progression was observed in roughly twelve. Of the 70 to 90 people in the trial, approximately 26 had longitudinal samples available. Samples averaged 255,043 productive templates and roughly 86,000 productive rearrangements. The study at large found these results: Clonality rose at ibrutinib response, remained stable during sustained remission, and dropped back toward baseline at progression. Sampling times were not matched between sustained-remission and progressing patients, and lymph node repertoires were not studied. Public clonotypes were rare and either contracted or stayed stable during treatment, and the rise in clonality at ibrutinib response reflected the expansion of private clonotypes. Baseline clonality exceeded that of age-matched healthy donors and correlated strongly with circulating CD8+ T-cell counts.

A MiSeq instrument was used for deep resolution sequencing, which targeted depths ranging from 1 in 1 million up to 1 in 200,000 T cells, with coverage averaging 10x for each clonotype. TCR beta libraries were generated with the immunoSEQ hsTCRB Kit. Per the original workflow: The data were analyzed with ImmunoSEQ Analyzer and ImmunoSEQ Data Assistant, and V, D and J gene assignments followed IMGT definitions. Clonality was computed as one minus normalized Shannon entropy of productive rearrangement frequencies, ranging from 0 to 1. Only overrepresented clonotypes making up at least 0.05% of each patient's repertoire were included in the public clonotype analysis. Some twelve repertoires from age-matched healthy donors, obtained from immuneACCESS, served as clonality controls. Held by TCRdb, this immuneACCESS table contains in-frame sequences only and omits some clones. Under half of the omission traces to an unresolved V gene where checked; the cause of the rest is unknown. Clonal size and the V and J genes are those of that table, whereas D and trimming came from the DNA. This sample has 100,000 to 150,000 clones in its table, and 70% to 90% of those were observed once. The biggest ten clones account for about 2% of the sample.

This sample's time point label indicates: approximately 2 years on ibrutinib. For TCR beta library preparation, approximately 1.8 micrograms of genomic DNA was extracted from cryopreserved PBMCs. High-throughput TCR beta sequencing was performed on longitudinal blood samples from CLL patients receiving ibrutinib monotherapy. The patients took part in an open-label, single-center phase 2 trial of ibrutinib monotherapy. About this clone itself: The antigen it binds to is not known. No base quality values were provided; no much bigger clone lies one nucleotide off.

The sequence derives from a human donor with chronic lymphocytic leukemia. The sample was PBMCs, taken after 24 months of ibrutinib treatment.

The CDR3 is CASSQDGGAGRGLSDTQYF. Read as DNA, the sequence is TGTGCCAGCAGCCAAGATGGCGGGGCAGGTCGCGGTCTTTCAGATACGCAGTATTTT. The chain is encoded by TRBV4-2 joined to TRBJ2-3; a tentative D match to TRBD2 spans 6 bases. V and J are truncated by 0 bases and 4 bases respectively, leaving an intervening sequence of 23 bases. CDR1 and CDR2 were assigned from the germline V gene as LGHNA and YNFKEQ. The CDR3 covers 19 residues, taking in both the cysteine and the phenylalanine. Only the CDR3 DNA is retained, 57 bases long and in frame from the first base.